This TCR beta chain was found in a study of CD8 T cells in Susac syndrome. Study details: Treatment status at blood draw for the Susac syndrome patients was therapy-naive, corticosteroids, or intravenous immunoglobulin alone.

Per the germline V gene, CDR1 is SQVTM and CDR2 is ANQGSEA. The CDR3 runs to 11 residues. V dropped 7 bases and J dropped 5 bases, with 12 bases sitting between them. Reverse transcription of about 0.45 to 1 ug RNA was performed with random hexamers. The TCR beta CDR3 was amplified by immunoSEQ multiplex PCR across 54 Vbeta, 13 Jbeta. In TCRdb, the immunoSEQ multiplex PCR reads were re-called with MiXCR into one record per CDR3 protein. The table has some 140,000 distinct CDR3 sequences, 95% seen once; the top ten hold 0.15% to 0.2%. On this clonotype itself: Its specificity is not known.

Study results and limitations: The total CD8+ repertoires yielded sixteen Susac-specific public clones and the CD8+ TEMRA repertoires yielded five or six.

The receptor's source is a human donor with Susac syndrome. The material sequenced was CD8+ T cells from PBMCs. J is TRBJ2-7 and V is TRBV29-1; tentative D call: TRBD1 (5 bases). CDR3 in DNA: TGCAGCGGGACAAATACTCACGAGCAGTACTTC. It translates to CSGTNTHEQYF.